A selection of T cell receptor beta chains follows, all from one sample in a study of B cell selection in AIRE deficiency. Libraries were prepared by immunoSEQ multiplex PCR; TCRdb keeps only in-frame clonotypes and omits some of them. The data contain around 19,000 clones, 97% of them singletons. The material sequenced was conventional CD4+ T cells sorted from PBMCs. These receptors came from a human donor with AIRE deficiency. Each CDR3 is given with its conserved first and last residue. D genes are given only for firm matches. Expanded clones get a size class; other rows say once, few or many, or leave the size out.

clone_size cdr3_length j_call d_call v_call cdr3_aa cdr3_nt
- 16 TRBJ2-3 TRBD1 TRBV19 CASSTTGTAFTDTQYF TGTGCCAGTAGTACCACCGGGACAGCCTTTACAGATACGCAGTATTTT
- 13 TRBJ2-7 TRBD1 TRBV5-4 CASSGGQGREQYF TGTGCCAGCAGCGGAGGACAGGGGCGCGAGCAGTACTTC
- 11 TRBJ1-2 - TRBV10-1 CASMTGYGYTF TGCGCCAGCATGACAGGCTATGGCTACACCTTC
- 12 TRBJ2-3 - TRBV15 CATSNSRNTQYF TGTGCCACCAGCAATAGCAGAAATACGCAGTATTTT
- 14 TRBJ1-1 - TRBV7-8 CASSLVLRTGEAFF TGTGCCAGCAGCTTAGTTCTCAGAACAGGGGAAGCTTTCTTT
- 12 TRBJ2-1 TRBD2 TRBV5-6 CASSSQAGLQFF TGTGCCAGCAGCTCTCAAGCGGGGTTGCAGTTCTTC
- 13 TRBJ2-5 - TRBV7-9 CASAPAGEETQYF TGTGCCAGCGCCCCGGCAGGGGAAGAGACCCAGTACTTC
- 12 TRBJ2-7 - TRBV18 CASGGILYEQYF TGTGCCAGCGGAGGGATTCTCTACGAGCAGTACTTC
- 14 TRBJ2-1 TRBD1 TRBV7-8 CASSQGVSYNEQFF TGTGCCAGCAGCCAGGGGGTGTCGTACAATGAGCAGTTCTTC
- 16 TRBJ2-1 TRBD2 TRBV7-2 CASSLVAGETYNEQFF TGTGCCAGCAGCCTAGTAGCGGGAGAAACCTACAATGAGCAGTTCTTC
- 15 TRBJ2-2 TRBD2 TRBV7-3 CASSLDGRDTGELFF TGTGCCAGCAGCTTAGACGGGAGGGACACCGGGGAGCTGTTTTTT
- 17 TRBJ2-5 - TRBV7-2 CASSLVRLQGHQETQYF TGTGCCAGCAGCTTAGTAAGATTACAGGGTCACCAAGAGACCCAGTACTTC
- 18 TRBJ1-1 TRBD1 TRBV27 CASSLQPSGTGGFTEAFF TGTGCCAGCAGTTTACAACCCTCCGGGACAGGGGGGTTCACTGAAGCTTTCTTT
- 14 TRBJ2-7 - TRBV5-4 CASSQSTGPYEQYF TGTGCCAGCAGCCAGAGCACAGGTCCCTACGAGCAGTACTTC
- 15 TRBJ2-7 TRBD2 TRBV7-2 CASSKGLVPTYEQYF TGTGCCAGCAGCAAAGGACTAGTTCCCACCTACGAGCAGTACTTC
- 12 TRBJ2-5 - TRBV2 CASSVEAGTQYF TGTGCCAGCAGTGTAGAGGCGGGGACCCAGTACTTC
- 13 TRBJ1-2 - TRBV5-4 CASSQERLSGYTF TGCGCCAGCAGCCAAGAGAGGCTATCTGGCTACACCTTC
- 15 TRBJ2-1 TRBD2 TRBV7-3 CASSGGGPTSGEQFF TGTGCCAGCAGCGGCGGGGGTCCAACCTCCGGGGAGCAGTTCTTC
- 18 TRBJ2-5 TRBD1 TRBV11-3 CASSFVDPGQGTQETQYF TGTGCCAGCAGCTTCGTGGACCCTGGACAGGGAACCCAAGAGACCCAGTACTTC
- 16 TRBJ2-7 TRBD2 TRBV5-1 CASSLRTSVSSYEQYF TGCGCCAGCAGCCTTAGGACTAGTGTGAGCTCCTACGAGCAGTACTTC
- 10 TRBJ1-1 - TRBV29-1 CSVEQGEAFF TGCAGCGTTGAGCAGGGTGAAGCTTTCTTT
- 16 TRBJ1-5 - TRBV6-1 CASSENMYSWNQPQHF TGTGCCAGCAGTGAAAACATGTACAGCTGGAATCAGCCCCAGCATTTT
- 11 TRBJ2-3 - TRBV20-1 CSARVGSRQYF TGCAGTGCTAGAGTGGGGAGCAGGCAGTATTTT
once 14 TRBJ2-7 TRBD1 TRBV9 CASSPTTGVHEQYF TGTGCCAGCAGCCCAACGACAGGGGTCCACGAGCAGTACTTC
- 13 TRBJ1-4 TRBD1 TRBV15 CATSIRGLEKLFF TGTGCCACCAGCATTAGGGGGCTTGAAAAACTGTTTTTT
- 11 TRBJ2-7 - TRBV29-1 CSVGLNYEQYF TGCAGCGTTGGACTGAACTACGAGCAGTACTTC
once 14 TRBJ1-1 - TRBV7-2 CASSPLRGGAEAFF TGTGCCAGCAGCCCGCTTAGGGGGGGAGCTGAAGCTTTCTTT
- 14 TRBJ2-7 - TRBV6-5 CASSLMAGPYEQYF TGTGCCAGCAGTTTGATGGCCGGGCCCTACGAGCAGTACTTC
- 15 TRBJ1-5 - TRBV6-1 CASSEGGGFNQPQHF TGTGCCAGCAGTGAAGGGGGGGGGTTCAATCAGCCCCAGCATTTT
- 15 TRBJ2-4 - TRBV11-3 CASSSGAGGENIQYF TGTGCCAGCAGCTCAGGAGCCGGCGGGGAGAACATTCAGTACTTC
- 12 TRBJ2-5 - TRBV10-3 CAISDNKETQYF TGTGCCATCAGTGACAATAAAGAGACCCAGTACTTC
- 15 TRBJ2-7 TRBD2 TRBV19 CASSMLLAGIYEQYF TGTGCCAGTAGTATGTTACTAGCGGGAATCTACGAGCAGTACTTC
- 13 TRBJ2-1 - TRBV6-6 CASNPSSYNEQFF TGTGCCAGCAACCCGAGCTCCTACAATGAGCAGTTCTTC
- 16 TRBJ1-3 TRBD1 TRBV18 CASSPSGTGSGNTIYF TGTGCCAGCTCACCATCCGGGACAGGCTCTGGAAACACCATATATTTT
- 13 TRBJ2-3 - TRBV5-1 CASSLTGTDTQYF TGCGCCAGCAGCTTGACGGGCACAGATACGCAGTATTTT
- 15 TRBJ2-3 TRBD1 TRBV18 CASRRTGPSTDTQYF TGTGCCAGCCGCCGGACAGGGCCTAGCACAGATACGCAGTATTTT
- 12 TRBJ1-2 - TRBV19 CASSIVRGGYTF TGTGCCAGTAGTATAGTACGGGGCGGCTACACCTTC
- 15 TRBJ1-1 - TRBV27 CASRSPGLGDTEAFF TGTGCCAGCAGATCCCCAGGACTCGGGGACACTGAAGCTTTCTTT
- 16 TRBJ2-1 TRBD2 TRBV29-1 CSVGSPTSGMDNEQFF TGCAGCGTTGGCAGCCCGACTAGCGGGATGGACAATGAGCAGTTCTTC
- 15 TRBJ2-3 - TRBV15 CATSRDRASTDTQYF TGTGCCACCAGCAGAGATCGGGCAAGCACAGATACGCAGTATTTT
- 16 TRBJ1-4 - TRBV6-6 CASSYTTSGANEKLFF TGTGCCAGCAGTTACACCACTTCCGGGGCTAATGAAAAACTGTTTTTT
- 16 TRBJ2-2 TRBD2 TRBV19 CASSHRVAGRAGELFF TGTGCCAGTAGTCACCGTGTAGCGGGACGGGCCGGGGAGCTGTTTTTT
- 17 TRBJ1-6 - TRBV30 CAWSVGGTQASHSPLHF TGTGCCTGGAGTGTAGGAGGGACGCAAGCGTCTCATTCACCCCTCCACTTT
- 15 TRBJ1-1 TRBD1 TRBV7-2 CASSLDPGQAAEAFF TGTGCCAGCAGCTTAGATCCCGGACAGGCGGCTGAAGCTTTCTTT
- 14 TRBJ2-5 - TRBV18 CASSPPRKGETQYF TGTGCCAGCTCACCACCGAGGAAGGGAGAGACCCAGTACTTC
- 13 TRBJ2-1 - TRBV7-2 CASSLDRAGEQFF TGTGCCAGCAGCTTAGACAGGGCCGGTGAGCAGTTCTTC
- 17 TRBJ2-7 - TRBV6-1 CASSEGPGGVRIYEQYF TGTGCCAGCAGTGAAGGTCCAGGGGGGGTCCGAATCTACGAGCAGTACTTC
- 15 TRBJ2-3 TRBD2 TRBV7-2 CASSLGGTRADTQYF TGTGCCAGCAGCTTAGGAGGGACTAGGGCAGATACGCAGTATTTT
- 13 TRBJ1-5 - TRBV6-5 CASSLQGNQPQHF TGTGCCAGCAGTTTACAGGGCAATCAGCCCCAGCATTTT
- 13 TRBJ2-3 - TRBV9 CASSPNPGGTQYF TGTGCCAGCAGCCCAAACCCTGGAGGTACGCAGTATTTT
- 15 TRBJ1-5 TRBD1 TRBV7-8 CASSLGTGVGQPQHF TGTGCCAGCAGCTTGGGGACAGGGGTGGGTCAGCCCCAGCATTTT
- 16 TRBJ2-3 - TRBV18 CASSPAQIFGGDTQYF TGTGCCAGCTCACCAGCTCAAATATTTGGGGGAGATACGCAGTATTTT
- 15 TRBJ2-3 - TRBV7-3 CASSLTTKRDNAQYF TGTGCCAGCAGCTTAACGACCAAACGCGACAACGCGCAGTATTTT
- 16 TRBJ2-5 - TRBV5-6 CASSLGYGGWQETQYF TGTGCCAGCAGCTTGGGTTACGGGGGCTGGCAAGAGACCCAGTACTTC
- 16 TRBJ1-6 - TRBV2 CASSEAPDFYYSPLHF TGTGCCAGCAGTGAAGCTCCAGATTTCTATTATTCACCCCTCCACTTT
- 13 TRBJ1-2 - TRBV6-5 CASSRGRYYGYTF TGTGCCAGCAGTAGAGGACGATACTATGGCTACACCTTC
- 13 TRBJ1-2 TRBD1 TRBV7-9 CASSLQGAYGYTF TGTGCCAGCAGCTTACAGGGGGCGTATGGCTACACCTTC